This passage covers 17 T cell receptor beta chains from one sample sequenced in a study of blood T cell repertoires in COVID-19. Profiling relied on immunoSEQ multiplex PCR, and the TCRdb table lists in-frame clones only, not all of them. The profile shows 300,000 or so clones, about 85% of them singletons. Material for sequencing was peripheral blood. Every receptor here comes from a woman aged 45-65 years with active or convalescent COVID-19.

The rearrangement links TRBV30 to TRBJ1-1; D is uncertain. This CDR3 is built from 12 residues. Germline CDR1 and CDR2: GTSNPN and SVGIG (reference sequence). The germline V and J ends were trimmed by 3 bases and 1 base, with 6 bases remaining between them. The chain's CDR3 is CAWSNGNTEAFF. CDR3 nucleotides: TGTGCCTGGAGCAACGGGAACACTGAAGCTTTCTTT.

The chain joins TRBV30 to TRBJ1-1; maybe TRBD1 (5 bases). Germline V gives CDR1 GTSNPN, CDR2 SVGIG (reference sequence). The V end was cut by 2 bases, the J end by 5 bases, with 12 bases between. This CDR3 has 13 amino acids. For the CDR3, the DNA is TGTGCCTGGAGTAATCTACGGGGGACTGAAGCTTTCTTT. This translates into CAWSNLRGTEAFF.

This clone came up a few times. The chain joins TRBV27 to TRBJ1-2, with TRBD1 as a possible D gene (6 bases). Germline CDR1 is MNHEY and CDR2 is SMNVEV (reference sequence). The CDR3 contains 13 residues. V was cut by 2 bases and J by 2 bases, with 6 bases left in between. As DNA, the CDR3 is TGTGCCAGCAGTTTAGGACAGAACTATGGCTACACCTTC. As protein: CASSLGQNYGYTF.

This chain connects TRBV19 to TRBJ1-1; possibly TRBD1 for D (6 bases). The CDR3 runs to 15 residues. Germline values: CDR1 LNHDA, CDR2 SQIVND (reference sequence). Trimming pared 5 bases from V and 4 bases from J, leaving 17 bases between. CDR3 nucleotide sequence: TGTGCCAGTAGTCCCATGGTGAGCAGGGGCACTGAAGCTTTCTTT. It translates to CASSPMVSRGTEAFF.

This chain joins TRBV7-9 and TRBJ2-7; 8 bases are shared with TRBD2. V lost 8 bases to trimming and J lost 0 bases; unmatched junction nucleotides: 9. This CDR3 region has 15 residues. The germline gives CDR1 SEHNR, CDR2 FQNEAQ (reference sequence). The CDR3 DNA reads as TGTGCCAGCTTAGCGGGGCTCCCTTCCTCCTACGAGCAGTACTTC. Amino acid sequence: CASLAGLPSSYEQYF.

This clone was detected a few times. The chain links TRBV27 to TRBJ1-5; TRBD1 matches at 8 bases. V was clipped by 3 bases and J by 4 bases; unmatched bases: 8. The CDR3 is made up of 16 amino acids. The V gene's germline CDR1 is MNHEY and CDR2 SMNVEV (reference sequence). The CDR3 is CASSLFSTGENQPQHF. CDR3 in DNA: TGTGCCAGCAGTTTGTTTTCGACAGGGGAGAATCAGCCCCAGCATTTT.

The rearrangement joins TRBV3-1 (or the pseudogene TRBV3-2) to TRBJ2-3; 8 nucleotides line up with TRBD2. CDR3 length equals 16 residues. Germline trimming cut 1 base from V and 5 bases from J; bases unmatched to any gene: 8. Germline loops: CDR1 LGHDT, CDR2 YNNKEL (reference sequence). The DNA of the CDR3 is TGTGCCAGCAGCCAAGGAAGCGGGAGACGAAGAGATACGCAGTATTTT. It translates to CASSQGSGRRRDTQYF.

The chain employs TRBV5-1 and TRBJ1-2, with 11 bases aligning to TRBD1. The CDR3 is made up of 15 amino acids. With 2 bases clipped from V and 6 bases from J, the junction kept 6 bases outside the gene matches. CDR1 and CDR2 from the germline V gene are SGHRS and YFSETQ. CDR3 in DNA: TGCGCCAGCAGCTTTTGGGACAGGGGGTTACATGGCTACACCTTC. The encoded protein is CASSFWDRGLHGYTF.

At least ten counts were recorded for this clone. The chain has TRBV2 and TRBJ2-7; TRBD2 agrees at 10 bases. CDR3 length: 15 amino acids. Germline CDR1 SNHLY, CDR2 FYNNEI. Losses at the gene ends were 5 bases for V and 3 bases for J; bases not matched to a gene: 7. DNA for the CDR3: TGTGCCAGCAGTCTTACTAGCGGGGCTATCTACGAGCAGTACTTC. Amino acid sequence: CASSLTSGAIYEQYF.

For the CDR3, the DNA is TGTGCCAGCATCACCAGGGGACCCAACTCCTACGAGCAGTACTTC. This gives the protein CASITRGPNSYEQYF. The chain has TRBV6-5 and TRBJ2-7; D possibly corresponds to TRBD1 (6 bases). Germline CDR1 reads MNHEY; CDR2 reads SVGAGI. The length of the CDR3 is 15 residues. Deletions cut 7 bases from V and 0 bases from J, with 16 bases between.

The rearrangement uses TRBV29-1 and TRBJ2-7; 9 nucleotides match TRBD1. The ends lost 6 bases at V and 1 base at J; junction bases unmatched: 10. The CDR3 extends over 15 amino acids. Germline V CDR1 and CDR2: SQVTM, ANQGSEA. The CDR3 bases are TGCAGCGTCGATACAGGGGGCGCGGAATCCTACGAGCAGTACTTC. Translating gives CSVDTGGAESYEQYF.

The rearrangement links TRBV6-5 to TRBJ1-2; 7 positions agree with TRBD1. V was clipped by 4 bases and J by 4 bases; unmatched bases: 6. The CDR3 extends over 14 amino acids. CDR1 is MNHEY, CDR2 SVGAGI, per germline. This CDR3 is CASSSRDRFYGYTF. The CDR3 bases are TGTGCCAGCAGTTCGCGGGACAGATTCTATGGCTACACCTTC.

The J gene is TRBJ1-6, the V gene TRBV9; D uncertain. Between the trimmed V and J ends, which lost 4 bases and 7 bases, there was a span of 15 bases. CDR1 SGDLS and CDR2 YYNGEE come from the germline V gene. CDR3 size: 15 residues. Here the CDR3 reads CASSLVGNGNSPLHF. In DNA form, the CDR3 reads TGTGCCAGCAGCCTAGTGGGCAATGGAAATTCACCCCTCCACTTT.

This clone was counted between two and nine times. This chain connects TRBV7-8 to TRBJ1-1; TRBD1 matches 10 bases. Looked up from germline, CDR1 is SGHVS and CDR2 is FQNEAQ. The CDR3 contains 14 residues. The V and J ends lost 5 bases and 5 bases, in that order; junction bases with no gene match: 5. As DNA, the CDR3 is TGTGCCAGCAGCAAACGGGACAGGGGTACTGAAGCTTTCTTT. Its translation: CASSKRDRGTEAFF.

The chain joins TRBV5-5 to TRBJ1-1; 12 bases are a match to TRBD1. This CDR3 comprises 17 residues. With V trimmed by 5 bases and J by 8 bases, 16 bases remained unmatched. Germline V lookup: CDR1 SGHKS, CDR2 YYEKEE (reference sequence). The CDR3 reads CASSLLTLGQGAGEAFF. CDR3 nucleotides: TGTGCCAGCAGTCTCCTGACTTTGGGACAGGGGGCGGGAGAAGCTTTCTTT.

Notes on this clone: Other DNA variants within this sample encode the same CDR3. The chain couples TRBV5-1 to TRBJ1-3; the D gene is possibly TRBD1 (5 bases). V lost 4 bases and J lost 2, with 10 bases in between. In germline, CDR1 is SGHRS, CDR2 YFSETQ. The CDR3 totals 14 residues. CDR3: CASSLAGAGNTIYF. DNA for the CDR3: TGCGCCAGCAGCCTGGCGGGGGCTGGAAACACCATATATTTT.

V and J are TRBV7-2 and TRBJ2-3; no clear D gene. The CDR3 is 13 residues long. The V gene's germline CDR1 is SGHTA and CDR2 FQGNSA. Trimming removed 4 bases at V and 1 base at J, with 6 bases between. CDR3 bases: TGTGCCAGCAGCTCCCTACGCACAGATACGCAGTATTTT. It yields the protein CASSSLRTDTQYF.